This record concerns one T cell receptor (beta chain) sequence. Sample-barcoded 5' priming and a J-beta primer mix drove a second PCR of about 6 to 12 cycles. TCRdb itself ran the 5' RACE reads through MiXCR, one entry per CDR3 protein. The data contain about 830,000 distinct CDR3 sequences, more than 45% of them seen just once; the ten biggest clones take up approximately 20%. The sample belongs to a study of blood T cells in healthy people across ages. Germline V gene data show CDR1 as DFQATT and CDR2 as SNEGSKA (reference sequence). The CDR3 spans 11 residues. J lost 11 bases, V lost 5 bases, and 8 bases had no gene match.

The TCR comes from a man aged 30 to 39 in good health. V gene TRBV20-1 combines with J gene TRBJ1-2, with TRBD1 matching 7 bases. Sequences were obtained from blood. The CDR3 sequence: CSARSYRGYTF. In nucleotides, the CDR3 is TGCAGTGCTCGTAGCTACAGGGGATACACCTTC.